Listed below are T cell receptor beta chains from one sample, sequenced in a study of T cell responses to AZD1222 COVID-19 vaccine. Profiling relied on immunoSEQ multiplex PCR, and the TCRdb table lists in-frame clones only, not all of them. The sample records around 150,000 clones, 85% to 95% being singletons. The sequenced sample was peripheral blood, obtained on day 0 of AZD1222 vaccination. The source is an adult in good health. CDR3s include the opening cysteine and the closing phenylalanine or tryptophan. D genes are given only for firm matches. Clone size is shown for a subset of rows, as once, few, many or a class of expanded clone.

d_call j_call clone_size v_call cdr3_aa cdr3_nt
TRBD1 TRBJ1-4 . TRBV5-1 CASSLWDRGLTNEKLFF TGCGCCAGCAGCTTGTGGGACAGGGGATTAACTAATGAAAAACTGTTTTTT
. TRBJ2-7 . TRBV7-9 CASSPGWGTYEQYF TGTGCCAGCAGCCCGGGGTGGGGTACGTACGAGCAGTACTTC
. TRBJ1-3 . TRBV30 CAWSVPGLYSGNTIYF TGTGCCTGGAGTGTCCCCGGACTGTACTCTGGAAACACCATATATTTT
. TRBJ1-5 . TRBV28 CASSSGAAGATDQPQHF TGTGCCAGCAGTTCCGGGGCAGCTGGAGCAACGGATCAGCCCCAGCATTTT
. TRBJ2-1 . TRBV19 CASSAQGPGYNEQFF TGTGCCAGTAGTGCTCAGGGGCCAGGGTACAATGAGCAGTTCTTC
. TRBJ1-1 once TRBV28 CASSLRDSLRAFF TGTGCCAGCAGTTTAAGAGACAGTTTGAGGGCTTTCTTT
. TRBJ1-2 . TRBV30 CAWSVGGPYGYTF TGTGCCTGGAGTGTAGGAGGTCCCTATGGCTACACCTTC
. TRBJ2-2 . TRBV5-1 CASSDYTGELFF TGCGCCAGCAGCGACTACACCGGGGAGCTGTTTTTT
TRBD1 TRBJ2-7 . TRBV6-2/TRBV6-3 CASSYGTASYEQYF TGTGCCAGCAGTTACGGGACAGCCTCCTACGAGCAGTACTTC
. TRBJ1-5 . TRBV28 CASAGLANQPQHF TGTGCCAGCGCGGGGCTTGCAAATCAGCCCCAGCATTTT
TRBD2 TRBJ2-3 . TRBV12-3/TRBV12-4 CVTSPSTDTQYF TGTGTGACTAGCCCAAGCACAGATACGCAGTATTTT
. TRBJ1-1 . TRBV7-2 CASSSLTEGTEAFF TGTGCCAGCAGCTCACTGACAGAGGGGACTGAAGCTTTCTTT
TRBD1 TRBJ2-7 . TRBV19 CASSIRTGGQYEQYF TGTGCCAGTAGTATCCGGACAGGGGGGCAGTACGAGCAGTACTTC
. TRBJ2-1 . TRBV4-3 CASSHFHGGEQFF TGCGCCAGCAGCCACTTTCACGGGGGTGAGCAGTTCTTC
. TRBJ1-2 . TRBV11-2 CASSHDTF TGTGCCAGCAGCCACGACACCTTC
. TRBJ2-7 . TRBV5-1 CASSFAQGYEQYF TGCGCCAGCAGCTTTGCACAGGGCTACGAGCAGTACTTC
TRBD1 TRBJ1-2 . TRBV5-6 CASSLEGRGIGYTF TGTGCCAGCAGCTTGGAAGGCAGGGGGATTGGCTACACCTTC
. TRBJ1-2 once TRBV19 CASSMARGYGYTF TGTGCCAGTAGTATGGCCCGGGGGTATGGCTACACCTTC
. TRBJ1-5 . TRBV7-9 CASSMWDNQPQHF TGTGCCAGCAGCATGTGGGACAATCAGCCCCAGCATTTT
. TRBJ1-5 . TRBV5-4 CASSLDTGQPQHF TGTGCCAGCAGCTTGGATACGGGTCAGCCCCAGCATTTT
TRBD1 TRBJ1-4 once TRBV6-6 CASSFGTGGRGKLFF TGTGCCAGCAGTTTTGGGACAGGGGGCCGGGGAAAACTGTTTTTT
TRBD2 TRBJ2-3 . TRBV5-1 CASSPLAGTDTQYF TGCGCCAGCAGCCCTCTAGCGGGCACAGATACGCAGTATTTT
. TRBJ1-6 . TRBV19 CASRDPRVDSPLHF TGTGCCAGTAGAGACCCTAGAGTGGACTCACCCCTCCACTTT
. TRBJ2-1 . TRBV4-3 CASSQEGGRQSEQFF TGCGCCAGCAGCCAAGAAGGGGGAAGGCAATCTGAGCAGTTCTTC
. TRBJ1-5 . TRBV4-1 CASSQTIIRGASNQPQHF TGCGCCAGCAGCCAAACCATCATTCGGGGCGCGAGCAATCAGCCCCAGCATTTT
TRBD1 TRBJ2-7 . TRBV5-6 CASSSLTGADYYEQYF TGTGCCAGCAGCTCCCTAACAGGGGCCGATTACTACGAGCAGTACTTC
TRBD2 TRBJ2-7 . TRBV27 CASSLSLLASHEQYF TGTGCCAGCAGTTTATCGTTACTAGCGTCTCACGAGCAGTACTTC
. TRBJ1-2 . TRBV7-9 CASSSQWDFSYGYTF TGTGCCAGCAGCTCTCAATGGGACTTTTCCTATGGCTACACCTTC
TRBD1 TRBJ2-3 . TRBV3-1/TRBV3-2 CASSRWDRGTDTQYF TGTGCCAGCAGCAGATGGGACAGGGGGACAGATACGCAGTATTTT
TRBD1 TRBJ1-5 . TRBV19 CASSIGTGGQPQHF TGTGCCAGTAGTATTGGGACAGGGGGACAGCCCCAGCATTTT
. TRBJ1-3 . TRBV4-2 CASSQPPGRDTIYF TGTGCCAGCAGCCAACCCCCGGGGAGGGACACCATATATTTT
. TRBJ2-3 . TRBV6-2/TRBV6-3 CASSYRRGSDTQYF TGTGCCAGCAGTTACCGCAGGGGATCAGATACGCAGTATTTT
TRBD1 TRBJ2-5 . TRBV18 CASSSTGPGQVLRGETQYF TGTGCCAGCTCATCCACAGGACCGGGACAGGTTCTTCGGGGAGAGACCCAGTACTTC
. TRBJ1-6 . TRBV3-1/TRBV3-2 CASSQVMGQNSPLHF TGTGCCAGCAGCCAAGTAATGGGGCAAAATTCACCCCTCCACTTT
. TRBJ2-1 . TRBV5-4 CASSPGGASQFF TGTGCCAGCAGCCCGGGTGGTGCCTCGCAGTTCTTC
. TRBJ1-2 . TRBV27 CASSLYTPDRVNYGYTF TGTGCCAGCAGTTTATATACCCCCGACAGAGTGAACTATGGCTACACCTTC
TRBD2 TRBJ2-7 . TRBV9 CASSVGAGGHYEQYF TGTGCCAGCAGCGTGGGAGCGGGGGGGCATTACGAGCAGTACTTC
. TRBJ1-1 . TRBV6-5 CASSWRSGNTEAFF TGTGCCAGCAGTTGGCGGTCTGGGAACACTGAAGCTTTCTTT
TRBD2 TRBJ2-3 . TRBV7-8 CASSSPGRGGSDTQYF TGTGCCAGCAGCTCCCCGGGCCGGGGGGGGTCAGATACGCAGTATTTT
TRBD1 TRBJ2-7 . TRBV6-1 CASSEEAGGSYEQYF TGTGCCAGCAGTGAAGAGGCAGGGGGCTCCTACGAGCAGTACTTC
. TRBJ2-7 . TRBV11-2 CASSLDFNEQYF TGTGCCAGCAGCTTAGATTTCAACGAGCAGTACTTC
. TRBJ2-2 . TRBV6-5 CASVQGLTNTGELFF TGTGCCAGCGTTCAGGGTCTTACGAACACCGGGGAGCTGTTTTTT
TRBD1 TRBJ2-3 . TRBV10-1 CARRGQGIADTQYF TGCGCCCGCCGGGGACAGGGTATCGCAGATACGCAGTATTTT
TRBD2 TRBJ2-3 . TRBV25-1 CASSGRAGFREVTDTQYF TGTGCCAGCAGTGGCAGGGCGGGATTCCGGGAGGTAACAGATACGCAGTATTTT
. TRBJ2-7 . TRBV6-5 CASRVGASYEQYF TGTGCCAGCAGGGTTGGGGCTAGCTACGAGCAGTACTTC
. TRBJ2-1 . TRBV19 CASSKPGQSEFF TGTGCCAGTAGTAAACCGGGACAAAGCGAGTTCTTC
. TRBJ1-5 . TRBV15 CATSRTPPGVQPQHF TGTGCCACCAGCAGAACTCCCCCCGGGGTTCAGCCCCAGCATTTT
TRBD1 TRBJ1-5 . TRBV2 CASSPGQAYSNQPQHF TGTGCCAGCAGCCCAGGACAGGCATATAGCAATCAGCCCCAGCATTTT
TRBD2 TRBJ2-2 . TRBV30 CAWSVRGGTGELFF TGTGCCTGGAGTGTGCGGGGGGGGACCGGGGAGCTGTTTTTT
. TRBJ2-7 . TRBV2 CASARQGTQSYEQYF TGTGCCAGCGCGAGGCAGGGGACTCAAAGCTACGAGCAGTACTTC
. TRBJ1-1 once TRBV19 CASRSLTVNTEAFF TGTGCCAGTAGGAGCTTGACAGTGAACACTGAAGCTTTCTTT
. TRBJ1-2 . TRBV28 CASSLPRASAGGYTF TGTGCCAGCAGTTTACCCCGGGCCTCGGCAGGAGGCTACACCTTC
. TRBJ1-2 . TRBV20-1 CSAVKGYGYTF TGCAGTGCGGTCAAGGGGTATGGCTACACCTTC